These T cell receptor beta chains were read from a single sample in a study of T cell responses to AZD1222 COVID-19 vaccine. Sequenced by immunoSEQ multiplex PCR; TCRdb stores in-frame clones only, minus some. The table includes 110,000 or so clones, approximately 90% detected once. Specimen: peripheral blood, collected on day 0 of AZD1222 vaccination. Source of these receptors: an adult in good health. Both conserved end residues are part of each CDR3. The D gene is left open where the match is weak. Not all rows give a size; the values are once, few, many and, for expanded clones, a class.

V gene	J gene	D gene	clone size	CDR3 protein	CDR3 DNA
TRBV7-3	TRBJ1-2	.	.	CASSLDGTNYGYTF	TGTGCCAGCAGCTTGGACGGTACTAACTATGGCTACACCTTC
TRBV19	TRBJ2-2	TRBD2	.	CASSIGLAGGMNTGELFF	TGTGCCAGTAGTATAGGACTAGCGGGAGGGATGAACACCGGGGAGCTGTTTTTT
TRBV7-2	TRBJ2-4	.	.	CASSLAGPIIAKNIQYF	TGTGCCAGCAGCTTAGCGGGTCCAATAATAGCCAAAAACATTCAGTACTTC
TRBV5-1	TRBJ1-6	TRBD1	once	CASSPGQGARNSPLHF	TGCGCCAGCAGTCCCGGACAGGGGGCGCGAAACTCACCCCTCCACTTT
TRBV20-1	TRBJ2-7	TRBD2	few	CSASGTRIYEQYF	TGCAGTGCTAGTGGGACTAGGATTTACGAGCAGTACTTC
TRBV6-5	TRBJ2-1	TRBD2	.	CASRDGLAGVNEQFF	TGTGCCAGCAGGGACGGGCTAGCGGGAGTTAATGAGCAGTTCTTC
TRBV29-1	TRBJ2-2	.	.	CAYGSRATGELFF	TGCGCCTATGGGAGCAGGGCCACCGGGGAGCTGTTTTTT
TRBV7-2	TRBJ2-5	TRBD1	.	CASSHERGQVNQETQYF	TGTGCCAGCAGCCACGAAAGGGGACAGGTAAACCAAGAGACCCAGTACTTC
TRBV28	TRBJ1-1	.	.	CASRIGTGNTEAFF	TGTGCCAGCAGAATCGGGACGGGGAACACTGAAGCTTTCTTT
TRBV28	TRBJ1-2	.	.	CASSFGHHNRPNYGYTF	TGTGCCAGCAGTTTTGGACACCACAACCGCCCCAACTATGGCTACACCTTC
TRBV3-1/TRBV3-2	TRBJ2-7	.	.	CASSQGYEQYF	TGTGCCAGCAGCCAAGGCTACGAGCAGTACTTC
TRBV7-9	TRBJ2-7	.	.	CASSSSRVGALYEQYF	TGTGCCAGCAGCAGTTCCAGGGTCGGGGCTCTCTACGAGCAGTACTTC
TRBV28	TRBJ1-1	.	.	CASSLTITTEAFF	TGTGCCAGCAGTTTAACTATAACCACTGAAGCTTTCTTT
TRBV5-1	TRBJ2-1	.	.	CASRHRGQGWGEQFF	TGCGCCAGCAGGCATAGAGGGCAGGGGTGGGGTGAGCAGTTCTTC
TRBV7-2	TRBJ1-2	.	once	CASSLALGGFGYTF	TGTGCCAGCAGCTTAGCGCTAGGAGGGTTTGGCTACACCTTC
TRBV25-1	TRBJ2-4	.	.	CASSGASPGAKNIQYF	TGTGCCAGCAGTGGGGCTTCTCCAGGAGCCAAAAACATTCAGTACTTC
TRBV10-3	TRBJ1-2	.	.	CAISAGTYYGYTF	TGTGCCATCAGCGCCGGGACCTACTATGGCTACACCTTC
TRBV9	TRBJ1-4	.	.	CASSPSGGINEKLFF	TGTGCCAGCAGCCCCTCGGGGGGGATTAATGAAAAACTGTTTTTT
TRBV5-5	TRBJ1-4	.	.	CASSLGQSFGEKLFF	TGTGCCAGCAGCTTGGGACAGTCCTTTGGGGAAAAACTGTTTTTT
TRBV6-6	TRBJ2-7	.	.	CASSAPRQAGEQYF	TGTGCCAGCAGCGCCCCTAGACAGGCGGGGGAGCAGTACTTC
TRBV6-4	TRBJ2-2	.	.	CASSDEAHTGELFF	TGTGCCAGCAGTGACGAGGCTCACACCGGGGAGCTGTTTTTT
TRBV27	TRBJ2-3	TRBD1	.	CASTTRGDTQYF	TGTGCCAGCACAACCAGGGGGGATACGCAGTATTTT
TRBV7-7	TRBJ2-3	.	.	CASSRVGSGTDTQYF	TGTGCTAGCAGCCGGGTAGGGTCAGGCACAGATACGCAGTATTTT
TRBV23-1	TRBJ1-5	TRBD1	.	CASETGINQPQHF	TGCGCCTCGGAGACAGGGATCAATCAGCCCCAGCATTTT
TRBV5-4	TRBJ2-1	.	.	CASSSVNNEQFF	TGTGCCAGCAGCTCGGTTAACAATGAGCAGTTCTTC